This T cell receptor beta chain appears in the sequencing data of a study of T-cell reconstitution after alpha-beta-depleted transplantation in children. This clonotype came up many times. Preparing the TCRbeta library involved the use of unique molecular identifiers. One entry per CDR3 protein, called by TCRdb with MiXCR from the PCR reads. This table holds around 87,000 distinct CDR3 sequences, more than 7% found once. Sequencing was performed on PBMCs from the stem cell graft donor, taken from the stem cell graft. The source of this sequence is a human donor who donated a stem cell graft to a child with congenital amegakaryocytic thrombocytopenia.

CDR3: CASSLGRGQGRVNEKLFF. The CDR3 nucleotides are TGCGCCAGCAGCTTGGGTAGGGGACAGGGACGGGTAAATGAAAAACTGTTTTTT. This chain links TRBV5-1 with TRBJ1-4; TRBD1 agrees at 9 bases. The V and J ends lost 0 bases and 5 bases, in that order; junction bases with no gene match: 11. The CDR3 contains 18 residues. CDR1 is SGHRS and CDR2 is YFSETQ in the germline V gene.